The next 9 T cell receptor beta chains were all read from a single sample in a study of control samples from healthy donors and cancer patients. Assay used: immunoSEQ multiplex PCR; TCRdb lists only in-frame clones, some missing. This sample has 130,000 to 150,000 clones, with roughly nine tenths found just once. Material for sequencing was blood. The receptors originated from a man aged 25-45 years in good health.

This clone is a singleton in its sample. CDR3 loop: CASSLTQGLPQLGEKLFF. The CDR3 DNA follows: TGTGCCAGCAGCTTGACCCAGGGACTCCCGCAACTGGGGGAAAAACTGTTTTTT. The chain is built from TRBV5-4 and TRBJ1-4; tentatively, D is TRBD1 (5 bases). Trimming took off 1 base at V and 8 bases at J, with 24 bases between the two ends. Germline CDR1 reads SGHNT; CDR2 reads YYREEE (reference sequence). This CDR3 has 18 amino acids.

V gene TRBV11-3 combines with J gene TRBJ2-1; possible D gene TRBD1, 6 bases. Trimming took 5 bases from V and 7 from J, leaving 9 bases between them. This CDR3 region has 12 residues. Germline V gene data show CDR1 as SGHNT and CDR2 as YENEEA. This CDR3 reads CASSKGGNEQFF. DNA of the CDR3: TGTGCCAGCAGCAAAGGGGGAAATGAGCAGTTCTTC.

V is TRBV6-5 and J is TRBJ2-7, with TRBD1 as a possible D gene (5 bases). V lost 6 bases, J lost 0 bases, and 12 bases lay in between. This CDR3 is built from 14 residues. The germline gives CDR1 MNHEY, CDR2 SVGAGI. DNA of the CDR3: TGTGCCAGCAGGAGACAGACGAGCTCCTACGAGCAGTACTTC. Translation gives CASRRQTSSYEQYF.

The chain joins TRBV27 to TRBJ2-4; D gene ambiguous. Trimming took off 4 bases at V and 0 bases at J, with 13 bases between the two ends. Looked up from germline, CDR1 is MNHEY and CDR2 is SMNVEV (reference sequence). The CDR3 sequence is 16 residues long. CDR3 loop: CASSSSGLLAKNIQYF. CDR3 in DNA: TGTGCCAGCAGTTCCTCTGGGCTACTAGCCAAAAACATTCAGTACTTC.

This chain connects TRBV7-2 to TRBJ2-1; 8 bases line up with TRBD2. With V trimmed by 5 bases and J by 1 base, 7 bases remained unmatched. The CDR3 has 16 residues. Per germline, CDR1 SGHTA and CDR2 FQGNSA. The CDR3 coding sequence is TGTGCCAGCAGCCGGACCAGCGGGAGATCCTACAATGAGCAGTTCTTC. Translating gives CASSRTSGRSYNEQFF.

This rearrangement joins TRBV3-1 (or the pseudogene TRBV3-2) to TRBJ1-1; no clear D gene. The CDR3 length is 13 residues. The germline CDR1 and CDR2 sequences are LGHDT and YNNKEL (reference sequence). V shed 1 base and J shed 5 bases, with 8 bases lying between them. The CDR3 here is CASSQGPGTEAFF. CDR3 coding DNA: TGTGCCAGCAGCCAAGGGCCGGGGACTGAAGCTTTCTTT.

This clone was detected only once. V is TRBV29-1 and J is TRBJ2-5, with D possibly being TRBD1 or TRBD2 (5 bases each). The CDR3 contains 13 residues. Germline V gene data show CDR1 as SQVTM and CDR2 as ANQGSEA. Trimming removed 8 bases at V and 4 bases at J, with 17 bases between. The CDR3 region is CSSGTARGETQYF. For the CDR3, the DNA is TGCAGCTCAGGGACGGCACGGGGAGAGACCCAGTACTTC.

The chain joins TRBV9 to TRBJ2-2; D is ambiguous. Germline CDR1 is SGDLS and CDR2 is YYNGEE. CDR3 length: 13 residues. V lost 3 bases and J lost 6, with 9 bases in between. The CDR3 reads CASSETRAGELFF. The DNA of the CDR3 is TGTGCCAGCAGCGAGACCCGCGCCGGGGAGCTGTTTTTT.

The chain has TRBV5-5 and TRBJ2-7; D is perhaps TRBD1 (6 bases). The CDR3 covers 14 residues. The germline V and J ends were trimmed by 2 bases and 2 bases, with 11 bases remaining between them. Germline assignment: CDR1 SGHKS and CDR2 YYEKEE (reference sequence). The CDR3 region has the DNA TGTGCCAGCAGCTTCGGGGCAGGGGCCTACGAGCAGTACTTC. Protein sequence: CASSFGAGAYEQYF.